This is a list of T cell receptor beta chains from one sample in a study of blood T cells in healthy people across ages. Each CDR3 protein is one row after TCRdb ran MiXCR on the 5' RACE reads. The table shows about 690,000 distinct CDR3 sequences, with 35% to 50% occurring only once. The sample comprised blood. The receptor set was obtained from a man older than 75 in good health. Both conserved end residues are part of each CDR3. The order of the fields is D gene, clone size, V gene, J gene, CDR3 DNA, CDR3 protein. A D gene is named only where the DNA matches it firmly. Some rows have no size entry. The others give once, few or many, or a class for an expanded clone.

D gene: TRBD2
clone size: few
V gene: TRBV5-1
J gene: TRBJ2-5
CDR3 DNA: TGCGCCAGCAGCTCCACTAGTGGGAGGGCCCTCGAGACCCAGTACTTC
CDR3 protein: CASSSTSGRALETQYF

D gene: .
clone size: .
V gene: TRBV12-3/TRBV12-4
J gene: TRBJ2-7
CDR3 DNA: TGTGCCAGCAGTTCGTCCCCCCCCTACGAGCAGTACTTC
CDR3 protein: CASSSSPPYEQYF

D gene: TRBD2
clone size: .
V gene: TRBV4-3
J gene: TRBJ2-3
CDR3 DNA: TGCGCCAGCAGCCAAGATGCGGGAGGGGTAGATACGCAGTATTTT
CDR3 protein: CASSQDAGGVDTQYF

D gene: TRBD2
clone size: .
V gene: TRBV7-9
J gene: TRBJ2-1
CDR3 DNA: TGTGCCAGCAGCTCCGTAGCGGGAGTTAAGGGTAATGAGCAGTTCTTC
CDR3 protein: CASSSVAGVKGNEQFF

D gene: TRBD1
clone size: many
V gene: TRBV7-2
J gene: TRBJ1-4
CDR3 DNA: TGTGCCAGCAGCCTGAGTCAGGGGGGAAGTGAAAAACTGTTTTTT
CDR3 protein: CASSLSQGGSEKLFF

D gene: TRBD1
clone size: few
V gene: TRBV7-2
J gene: TRBJ2-7
CDR3 DNA: TGTGCCAGCAGCTCCACAGGGGCCTACGAGCAGTACTTC
CDR3 protein: CASSSTGAYEQYF

D gene: TRBD1
clone size: few
V gene: TRBV28
J gene: TRBJ2-7
CDR3 DNA: TGTGCCAGCCCTAACCCTCTTGCCGGGACAGTTTGCTACGAGCAGTACTTC
CDR3 protein: CASPNPLAGTVCYEQYF

D gene: .
clone size: .
V gene: TRBV12-3/TRBV12-4
J gene: TRBJ2-5
CDR3 DNA: TGTGCCAGCAGTTTAAACGTAGCCCAAGAGACCCAGTACTTC
CDR3 protein: CASSLNVAQETQYF

D gene: .
clone size: .
V gene: TRBV5-1
J gene: TRBJ2-7
CDR3 DNA: TGCGCCAGCAGCTTGGAGGGACGGAACTCCTACGAGCAGTACTTC
CDR3 protein: CASSLEGRNSYEQYF

D gene: TRBD1
clone size: .
V gene: TRBV5-1
J gene: TRBJ2-1
CDR3 DNA: TGCGCCAGCAGCTTGGGTGACAGGGGGCTTAATGAGCAGTTCTTC
CDR3 protein: CASSLGDRGLNEQFF

D gene: .
clone size: few
V gene: TRBV18
J gene: TRBJ2-7
CDR3 DNA: TGTGCCAGCTCACCCGAGAACTACGAGCAGTACTTC
CDR3 protein: CASSPENYEQYF

D gene: .
clone size: .
V gene: TRBV4-3
J gene: TRBJ2-1
CDR3 DNA: TGCGCCAGCAGCCAAGATGGGGGGAGGACAGTGGGGCTCGGGTATGAGCAGTTCTTC
CDR3 protein: CASSQDGGRTVGLGYEQFF